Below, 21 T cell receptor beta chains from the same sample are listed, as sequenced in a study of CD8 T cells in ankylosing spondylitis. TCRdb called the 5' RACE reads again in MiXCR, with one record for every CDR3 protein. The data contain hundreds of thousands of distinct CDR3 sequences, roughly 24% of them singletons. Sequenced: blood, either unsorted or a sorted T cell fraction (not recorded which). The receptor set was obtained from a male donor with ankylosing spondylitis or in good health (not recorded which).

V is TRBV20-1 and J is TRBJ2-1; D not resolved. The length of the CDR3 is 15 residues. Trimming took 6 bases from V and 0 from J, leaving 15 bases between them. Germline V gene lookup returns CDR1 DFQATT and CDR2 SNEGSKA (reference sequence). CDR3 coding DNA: TGCAGTGCCCCCCCGGGCGGAAGCTCCTACAATGAGCAGTTCTTC. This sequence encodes CSAPPGGSSYNEQFF.

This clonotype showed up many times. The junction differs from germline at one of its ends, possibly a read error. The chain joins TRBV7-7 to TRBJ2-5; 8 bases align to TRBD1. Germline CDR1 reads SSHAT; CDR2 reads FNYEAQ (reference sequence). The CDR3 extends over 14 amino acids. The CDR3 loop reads CASSLDRGGETQYF. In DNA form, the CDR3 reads TGTGCTAGCAGCTTAGACAGGGGAGGTGAGACCCAGTACTTC.

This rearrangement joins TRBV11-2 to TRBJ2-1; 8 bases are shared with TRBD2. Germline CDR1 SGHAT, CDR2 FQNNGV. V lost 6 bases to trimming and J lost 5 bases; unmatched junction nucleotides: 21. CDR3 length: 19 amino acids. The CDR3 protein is CASSRIGDPRTSSHNEQFF. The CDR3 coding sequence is TGTGCCAGCAGTCGAATCGGGGATCCCCGGACTAGCAGCCACAATGAGCAGTTCTTC.

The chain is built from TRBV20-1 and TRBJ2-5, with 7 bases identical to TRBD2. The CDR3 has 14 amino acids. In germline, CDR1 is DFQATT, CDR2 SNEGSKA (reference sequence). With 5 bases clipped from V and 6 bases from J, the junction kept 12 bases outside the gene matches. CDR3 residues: CSAEGVPGRQTQYF. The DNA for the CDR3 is TGCAGTGCTGAAGGAGTCCCCGGGAGGCAGACCCAGTACTTC.

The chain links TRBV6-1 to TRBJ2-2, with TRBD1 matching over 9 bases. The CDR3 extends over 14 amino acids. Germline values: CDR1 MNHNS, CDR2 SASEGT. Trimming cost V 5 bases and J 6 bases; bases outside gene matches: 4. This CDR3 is CASSKRQGAGELFF. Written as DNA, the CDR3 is TGTGCCAGCAGTAAACGACAGGGGGCCGGGGAGCTGTTTTTT.

CDR3 DNA sequence: TGTGCCAGCAGGGACAGATATCAGCCCCAGCATTTT. It specifies CASRDRYQPQHF. This chain connects TRBV6-1 to TRBJ1-5, with a tentative D call TRBD1 (6 bases). V shed 6 bases and J shed 5 bases, with 8 bases lying between them. This CDR3 comprises 12 residues. The germline V gene has CDR1 MNHNS and CDR2 SASEGT.

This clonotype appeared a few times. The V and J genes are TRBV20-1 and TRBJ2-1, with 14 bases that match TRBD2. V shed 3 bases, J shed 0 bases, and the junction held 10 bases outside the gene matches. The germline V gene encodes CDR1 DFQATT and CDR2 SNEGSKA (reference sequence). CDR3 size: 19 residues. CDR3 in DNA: TGCAGTGCTAGGGTCAGGACTAGCGGGGGGCCCCTCTCCTACAATGAGCAGTTCTTC. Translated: CSARVRTSGGPLSYNEQFF.

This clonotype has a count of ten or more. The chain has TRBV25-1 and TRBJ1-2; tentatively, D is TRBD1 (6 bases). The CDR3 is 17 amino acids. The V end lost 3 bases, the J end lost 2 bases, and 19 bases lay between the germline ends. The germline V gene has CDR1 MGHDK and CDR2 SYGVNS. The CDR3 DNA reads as TGTGCCAGCAGTGACCCCCGGGGGGCCCACGGAAACTATGGCTACACCTTC. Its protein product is CASSDPRGAHGNYGYTF.

In DNA form, the CDR3 reads TGCAGTGCTAAAAAAGGAGGGCCGACAGATACGCAGTATTTT. It codes for CSAKKGGPTDTQYF. The V and J genes are TRBV20-1 and TRBJ2-3, with TRBD2 as a possible D gene (6 bases). The CDR3 has 14 residues. V lost 4 bases, J lost 3 bases, and 14 bases lay in between. Germline V gene lookup returns CDR1 DFQATT and CDR2 SNEGSKA (reference sequence).

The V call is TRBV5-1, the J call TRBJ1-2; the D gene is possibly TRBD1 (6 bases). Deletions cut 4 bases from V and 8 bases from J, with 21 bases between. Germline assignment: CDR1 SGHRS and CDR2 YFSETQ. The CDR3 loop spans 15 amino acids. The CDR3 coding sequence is TGCGCCAGCAGCCCCCAGGGGATGGAGAATGGCGGCTACACCTTC. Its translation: CASSPQGMENGGYTF.

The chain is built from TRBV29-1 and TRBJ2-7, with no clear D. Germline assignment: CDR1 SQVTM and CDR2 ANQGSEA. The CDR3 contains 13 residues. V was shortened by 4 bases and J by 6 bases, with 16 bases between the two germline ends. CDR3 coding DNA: TGCAGCGTTGGAGAAGGGCTCCCAAGCGAGCAGTACTTC. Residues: CSVGEGLPSEQYF.

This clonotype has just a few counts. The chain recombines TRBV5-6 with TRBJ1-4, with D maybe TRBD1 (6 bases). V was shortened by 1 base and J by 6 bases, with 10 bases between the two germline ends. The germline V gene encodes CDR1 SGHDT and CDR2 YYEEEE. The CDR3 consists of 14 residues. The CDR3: CASSLSGVYEKLFF. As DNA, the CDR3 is TGTGCCAGCAGCTTGTCAGGGGTTTATGAAAAACTGTTTTTT.

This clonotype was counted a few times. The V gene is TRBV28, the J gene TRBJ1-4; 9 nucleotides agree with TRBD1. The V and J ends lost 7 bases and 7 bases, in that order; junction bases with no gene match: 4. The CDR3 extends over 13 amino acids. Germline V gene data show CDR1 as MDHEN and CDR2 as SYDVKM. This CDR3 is CASTRDRVEKLFF. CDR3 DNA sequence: TGTGCCAGCACCCGGGACAGGGTTGAAAAACTGTTTTTT.

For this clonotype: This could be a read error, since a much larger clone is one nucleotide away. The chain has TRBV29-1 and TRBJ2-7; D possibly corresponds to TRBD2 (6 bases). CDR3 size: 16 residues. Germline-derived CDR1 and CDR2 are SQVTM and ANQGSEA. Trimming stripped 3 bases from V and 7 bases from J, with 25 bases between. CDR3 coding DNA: TGCAGCGTTGAGGCGGGATCCCACCCGGCGAGTGGGGAGCAGTACTTC. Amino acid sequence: CSVEAGSHPASGEQYF.

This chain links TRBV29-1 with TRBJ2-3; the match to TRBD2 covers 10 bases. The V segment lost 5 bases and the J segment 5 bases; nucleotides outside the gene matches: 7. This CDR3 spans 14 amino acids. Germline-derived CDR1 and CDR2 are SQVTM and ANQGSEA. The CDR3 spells CSVSPSGSGDTQYF. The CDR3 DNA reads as TGCAGCGTTTCCCCTAGCGGGAGCGGAGATACGCAGTATTTT.

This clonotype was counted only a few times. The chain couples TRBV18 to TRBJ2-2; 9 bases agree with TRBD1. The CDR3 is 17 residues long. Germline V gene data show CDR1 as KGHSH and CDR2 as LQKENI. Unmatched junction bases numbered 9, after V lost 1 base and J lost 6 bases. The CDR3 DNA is TGTGCCAGCTCACCACTCCGGGACAGGGCGAGTTCCGGGGAGCTGTTTTTT. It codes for CASSPLRDRASSGELFF.

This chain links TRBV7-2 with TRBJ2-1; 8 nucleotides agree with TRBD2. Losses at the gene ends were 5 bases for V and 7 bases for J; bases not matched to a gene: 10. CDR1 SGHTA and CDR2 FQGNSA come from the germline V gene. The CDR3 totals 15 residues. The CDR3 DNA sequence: TGTGCCAGCAGCCTAACTAGCGGAGTGGGGAATGAGCAGTTCTTC. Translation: CASSLTSGVGNEQFF.

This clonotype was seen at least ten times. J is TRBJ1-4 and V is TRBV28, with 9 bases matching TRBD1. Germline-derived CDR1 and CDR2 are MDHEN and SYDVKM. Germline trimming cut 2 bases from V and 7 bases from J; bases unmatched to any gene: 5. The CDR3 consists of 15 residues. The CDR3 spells CASSLMTGGVEKLFF. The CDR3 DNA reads TGTGCCAGCAGTTTAATGACAGGGGGTGTTGAAAAACTGTTTTTT.

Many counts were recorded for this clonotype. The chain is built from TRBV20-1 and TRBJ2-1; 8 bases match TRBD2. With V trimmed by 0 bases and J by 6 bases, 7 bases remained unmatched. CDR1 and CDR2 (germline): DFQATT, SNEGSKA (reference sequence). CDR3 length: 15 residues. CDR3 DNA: TGCAGTGCTAGAGATTCGCGGACTAGCTCCAATGAGCAGTTCTTC. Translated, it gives CSARDSRTSSNEQFF.

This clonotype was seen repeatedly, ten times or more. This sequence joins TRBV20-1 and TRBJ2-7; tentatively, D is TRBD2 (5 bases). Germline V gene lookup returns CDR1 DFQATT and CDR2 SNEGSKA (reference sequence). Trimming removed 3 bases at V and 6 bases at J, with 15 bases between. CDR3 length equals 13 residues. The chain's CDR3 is CSASKRPRGEQYF. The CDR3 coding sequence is TGCAGTGCTAGCAAACGCCCCCGGGGCGAGCAGTACTTC.

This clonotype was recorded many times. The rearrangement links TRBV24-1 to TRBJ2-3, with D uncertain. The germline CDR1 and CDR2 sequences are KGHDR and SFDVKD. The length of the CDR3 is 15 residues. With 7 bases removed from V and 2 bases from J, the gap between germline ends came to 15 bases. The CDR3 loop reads CATRSRRPPTDTQYF. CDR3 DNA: TGTGCCACCAGGTCACGGCGGCCCCCCACAGATACGCAGTATTTT.